This TCR beta chain was retrieved from a study of T cell repertoires in cytomegalovirus infection. Looking at the study overall: CMV epitopes in the study were HLA-C-restricted (recently identified) and HLA-B-restricted (well studied). Signatures in public TCR beta sequences pointed to both CMV infection and matching HLA type.

Each CDR3 protein is one row after TCRdb ran MiXCR on the reads. The repertoire holds about 280,000 distinct CDR3 sequences, with around 20% as singletons. Germline V gives CDR1 SGHTA, CDR2 FQGNSA. The CDR3 consists of 15 residues. The ends were cut back, 3 bases at V and 0 bases at J, with 11 bases in the middle. Comment on this clonotype: As yet, its antigen is unknown. A much larger clone is a single base away; this may be a read error.

The study, taken as a whole, reports: Carriers of CMV plus the relevant HLA were identified by cumulative public TCR beta family frequency.

This chain uses TRBV7-2 with TRBJ2-5, with D unclear. The sample here was cultured PBMCs, taken from culture after CMV antigen stimulation. This receptor was taken from a human donor in good health (CMV status not recorded). Some clones in this sample may be carry-over from other donors' samples. CDR3 amino acids: CASSFNSDNQETQYF. The CDR3 DNA reads as TGTGCCAGCAGCTTCAACTCAGACAACCAAGAGACCCAGTACTTC.